Reported below is one TCR beta chain. Its recognized antigen is unknown. Per-nucleotide qualities are absent, and no much larger clonotype sits a single base away. These data belong to a study of blood T cell repertoires in COVID-19 (dated by TCRdb to 2018 to 2021). A note on the overall study: Collaborator samples came from the United States, Italy and Spain and covered acute and convalescent phases of COVID-19. The samples were drawn from the first 160 participants of the ongoing ImmuneRACE study and from 1,254 subjects provided by 6 global collaborators. The sample metadata nearly always contained a de-identified subject ID, COVID-19 status, age in years and sex. A freely available public database, intended as a resource for researchers studying the immune response to SARS-CoV-2, is where the repertoires were released. HLA class I and class II types, where available, came from metadata supplied by the sample provider rather than from assay-based typing. The prospective study material was composed of cDNA or gDNA derived from T cells, B-cell-depleted T cells, or PBMCs. The dataset comprised deeply sampled blood TCRbeta repertoires from subjects exposed to, actively infected with, or recovered from COVID-19.

The CDR3, cysteine through phenylalanine, is 20 amino acids long. Only the CDR3 DNA is retained, 60 bases long and in frame from the first base. The germline V gene gives CDR1 as MNHEY and CDR2 as SVGEGT. V is reduced by 6 bases and J by 3 bases, leaving a spacing of 30 bases between them. Study-level results and caveats: Clinical and demographic metadata were provided uncurated, with the amount varying by source and participant.

The collaborating institutions used their own protocols to collect whole blood in K2EDTA tubes. For TCRbeta analysis, collaborators shipped samples as frozen whole blood, isolated PBMCs, or DNA extracted from either of those sample types. The immunoSEQ Assay, a bias-controlled multiplex PCR, was used to amplify TCRbeta CDR3 regions from genomic DNA. In the paper's pipeline: The number of nucleated cells in each sample was estimated from the amplification of reference gene primers within the assay. To quantify the absolute abundance of each unique TCRbeta CDR3 rearrangement, sequence reads were collapsed and filtered. For each sample, productive Simpson clonality was calculated as the square root of Simpson's diversity index over productive rearrangements. TCRdb limited this immuneACCESS table to in-frame rearrangements with V and J called. A share of clones is missing; checked studies link under half to unresolved V genes, and the rest is unexplained. V and J calls and clone size are those listed in that table; D and trimming were worked out from the DNA. Here the sample has 75,000 to 100,000 clones; about 83% occur a single time. 15% to 19% of the sample is in the top ten clones.

The clonotype was recovered from a human donor in a cohort sampled during active COVID-19. The receptor chain draws on TRBV6-2 or TRBV6-3 and TRBJ2-1; perhaps TRBD2 is the D gene, with 6 bases matching. Material: peripheral blood. DNA sequence: TGTGCCAGCAGCCTCAACTGGGGACTTCGCCCCGGAAAAAGCTACAATGAGCAGTTCTTC. Translation gives CASSLNWGLRPGKSYNEQFF.